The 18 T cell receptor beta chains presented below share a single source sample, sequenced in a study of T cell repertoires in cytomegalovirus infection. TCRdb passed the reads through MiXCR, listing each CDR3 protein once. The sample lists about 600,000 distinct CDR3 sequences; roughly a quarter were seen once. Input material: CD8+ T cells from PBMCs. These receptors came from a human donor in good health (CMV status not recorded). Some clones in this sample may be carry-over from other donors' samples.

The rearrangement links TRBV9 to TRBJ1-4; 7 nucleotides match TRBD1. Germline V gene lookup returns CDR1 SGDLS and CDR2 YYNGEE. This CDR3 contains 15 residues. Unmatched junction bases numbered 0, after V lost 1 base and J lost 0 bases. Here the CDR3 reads CASSVQGATNEKLFF. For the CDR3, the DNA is TGTGCCAGCAGCGTACAGGGGGCAACTAATGAAAAACTGTTTTTT.

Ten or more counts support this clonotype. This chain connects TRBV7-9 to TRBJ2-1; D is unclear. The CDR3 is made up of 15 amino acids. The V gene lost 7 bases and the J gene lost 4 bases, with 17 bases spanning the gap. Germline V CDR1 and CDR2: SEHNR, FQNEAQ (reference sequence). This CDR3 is CASTLRGVPYNEQFF. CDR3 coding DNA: TGTGCCAGCACCCTCCGAGGCGTCCCTTACAATGAGCAGTTCTTC.

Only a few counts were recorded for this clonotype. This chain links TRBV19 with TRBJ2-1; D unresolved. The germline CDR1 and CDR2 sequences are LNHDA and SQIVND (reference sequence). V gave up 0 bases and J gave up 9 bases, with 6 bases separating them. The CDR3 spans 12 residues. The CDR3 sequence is CASSIDGREQFF. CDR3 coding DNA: TGTGCCAGTAGTATAGACGGGCGTGAGCAGTTCTTC. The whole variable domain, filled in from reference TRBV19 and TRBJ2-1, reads DGGITQSPKYLFRKEGQNVTLSCEQNLNHDAMYWYRQDPGQGLRLIYYSQIVNDFQKGDIAEGYSVSREKKESFPLTVTSAQKNPTAFYLCASSIDGREQFFGPGTRLTVL.

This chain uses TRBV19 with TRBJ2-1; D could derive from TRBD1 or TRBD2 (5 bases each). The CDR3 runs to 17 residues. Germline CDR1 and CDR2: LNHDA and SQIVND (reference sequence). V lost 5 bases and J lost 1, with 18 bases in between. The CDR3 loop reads CASSAHPGRESYNEQFF. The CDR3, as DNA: TGTGCCAGTAGTGCCCATCCGGGGCGCGAATCCTACAATGAGCAGTTCTTC.

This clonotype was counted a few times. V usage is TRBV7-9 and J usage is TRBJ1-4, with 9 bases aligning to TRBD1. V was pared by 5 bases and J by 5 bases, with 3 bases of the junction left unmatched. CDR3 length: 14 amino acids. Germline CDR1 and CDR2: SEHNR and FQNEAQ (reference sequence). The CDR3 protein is CASSKDRGNEKLFF. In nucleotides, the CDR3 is TGTGCCAGCAGCAAGGACAGGGGAAATGAAAAACTGTTTTTT.

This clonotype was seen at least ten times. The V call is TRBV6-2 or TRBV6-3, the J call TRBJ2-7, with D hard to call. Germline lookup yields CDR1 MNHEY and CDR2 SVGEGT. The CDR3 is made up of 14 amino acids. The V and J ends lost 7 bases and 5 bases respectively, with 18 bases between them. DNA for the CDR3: TGTGCCAGCAAGAACGCGCTTTCATCCCACGAGCAGTACGTC. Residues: CASKNALSSHEQYV.

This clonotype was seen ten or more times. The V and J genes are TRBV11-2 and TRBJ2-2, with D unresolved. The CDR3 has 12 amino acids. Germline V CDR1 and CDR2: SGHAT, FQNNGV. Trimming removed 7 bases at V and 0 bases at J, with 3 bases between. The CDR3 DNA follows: TGTGCCAGCATCACGAACACCGGGGAGCTGTTTTTT. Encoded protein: CASITNTGELFF.

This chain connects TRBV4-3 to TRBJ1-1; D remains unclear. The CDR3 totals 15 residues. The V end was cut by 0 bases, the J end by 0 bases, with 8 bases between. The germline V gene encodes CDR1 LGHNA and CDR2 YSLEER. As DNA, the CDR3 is TGCGCCAGCAGCCAAGAAAAGGTACTGAACACTGAAGCTTTCTTT. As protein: CASSQEKVLNTEAFF.

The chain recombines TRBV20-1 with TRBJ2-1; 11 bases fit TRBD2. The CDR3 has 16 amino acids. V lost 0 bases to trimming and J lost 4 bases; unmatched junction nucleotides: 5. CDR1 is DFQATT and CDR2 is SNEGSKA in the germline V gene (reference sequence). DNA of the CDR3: TGCAGTGCTAGAGATGTAGCGGGGGGGCAGTACAATGAGCAGTTCTTC. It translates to CSARDVAGGQYNEQFF.

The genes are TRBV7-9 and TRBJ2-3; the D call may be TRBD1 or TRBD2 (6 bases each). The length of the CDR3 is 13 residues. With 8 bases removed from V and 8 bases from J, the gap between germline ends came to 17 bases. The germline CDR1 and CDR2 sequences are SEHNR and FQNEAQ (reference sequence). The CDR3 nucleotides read TGTGCCAGCGTCATTTACGAGGGGGGTACGCAGTATTTT. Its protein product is CASVIYEGGTQYF. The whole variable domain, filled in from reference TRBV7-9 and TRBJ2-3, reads DTGVSQNPRHKITKRGQNVTFRCDPISEHNRLYWYRQTLGQGPEFLTYFQNEAQLEKSRLLSDRFSAERPKGSFSTLEIQRTEQGDSAMYLCASVIYEGGTQYFGPGTRLTVL.

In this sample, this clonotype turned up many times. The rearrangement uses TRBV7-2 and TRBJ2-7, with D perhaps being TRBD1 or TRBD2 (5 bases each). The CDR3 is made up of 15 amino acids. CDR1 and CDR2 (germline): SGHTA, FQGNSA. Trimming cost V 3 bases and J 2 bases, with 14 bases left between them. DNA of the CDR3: TGTGCCAGCAGCTTCGGGGCGCTTCAGACCTACGAGCAGTACTTC. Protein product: CASSFGALQTYEQYF.

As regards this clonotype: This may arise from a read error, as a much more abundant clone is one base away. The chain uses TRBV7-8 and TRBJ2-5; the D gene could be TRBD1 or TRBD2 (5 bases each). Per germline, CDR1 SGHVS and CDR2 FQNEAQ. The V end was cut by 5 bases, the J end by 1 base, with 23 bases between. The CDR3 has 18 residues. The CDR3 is CASSDTRLVGEFQETQYF. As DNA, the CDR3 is TGTGCCAGCAGCGATACTCGGTTAGTGGGGGAGTTCCAAGAGACCCAGTACTTC.

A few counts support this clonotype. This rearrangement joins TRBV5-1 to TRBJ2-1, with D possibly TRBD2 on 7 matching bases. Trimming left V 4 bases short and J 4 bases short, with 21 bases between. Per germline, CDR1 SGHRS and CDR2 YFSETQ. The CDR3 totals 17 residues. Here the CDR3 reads CASSPWSGGASYNEQFF. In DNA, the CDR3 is TGCGCCAGCAGCCCATGGAGTGGGGGGGCCTCTTACAATGAGCAGTTCTTC.

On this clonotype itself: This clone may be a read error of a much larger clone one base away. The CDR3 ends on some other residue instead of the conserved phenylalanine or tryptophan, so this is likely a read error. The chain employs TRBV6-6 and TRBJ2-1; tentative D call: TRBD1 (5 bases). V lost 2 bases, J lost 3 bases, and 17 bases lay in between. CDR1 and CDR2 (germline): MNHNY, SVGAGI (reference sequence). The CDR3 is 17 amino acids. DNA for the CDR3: TGTGCCAGCAGTTACGGCCCCCTGACAGAAATCTACAATGAGCAGTTCTAC. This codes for CASSYGPLTEIYNEQFY.

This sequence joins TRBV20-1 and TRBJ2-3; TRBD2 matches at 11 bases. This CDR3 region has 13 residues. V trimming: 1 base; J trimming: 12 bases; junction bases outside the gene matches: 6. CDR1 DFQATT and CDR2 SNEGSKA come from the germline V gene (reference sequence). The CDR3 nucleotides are TGCAGTGCTAGAGGGCTAGCGGGGGGACTTCAGTATTTT. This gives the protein CSARGLAGGLQYF.

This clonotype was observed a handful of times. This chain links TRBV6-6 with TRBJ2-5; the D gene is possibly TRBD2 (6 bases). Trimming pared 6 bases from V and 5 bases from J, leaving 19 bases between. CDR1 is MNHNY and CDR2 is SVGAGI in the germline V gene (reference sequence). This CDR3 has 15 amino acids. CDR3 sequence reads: CASSFTVEGSETQYF. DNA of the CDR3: TGTGCCAGCAGCTTCACGGTGGAGGGGAGTGAGACCCAGTACTTC.

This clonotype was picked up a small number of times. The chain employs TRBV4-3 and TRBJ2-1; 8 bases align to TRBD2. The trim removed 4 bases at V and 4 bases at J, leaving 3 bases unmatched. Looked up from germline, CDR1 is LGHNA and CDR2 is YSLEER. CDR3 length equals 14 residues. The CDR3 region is CASSRRLAYNEQFF. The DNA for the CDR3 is TGCGCCAGCAGCCGCCGACTAGCGTACAATGAGCAGTTCTTC.

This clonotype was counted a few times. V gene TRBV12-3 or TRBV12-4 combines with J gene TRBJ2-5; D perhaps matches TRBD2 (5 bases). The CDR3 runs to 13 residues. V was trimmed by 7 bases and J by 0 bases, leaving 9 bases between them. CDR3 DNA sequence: TGTGCCAGCACGGGGTCTAACCAAGAGACCCAGTACTTC. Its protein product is CASTGSNQETQYF.